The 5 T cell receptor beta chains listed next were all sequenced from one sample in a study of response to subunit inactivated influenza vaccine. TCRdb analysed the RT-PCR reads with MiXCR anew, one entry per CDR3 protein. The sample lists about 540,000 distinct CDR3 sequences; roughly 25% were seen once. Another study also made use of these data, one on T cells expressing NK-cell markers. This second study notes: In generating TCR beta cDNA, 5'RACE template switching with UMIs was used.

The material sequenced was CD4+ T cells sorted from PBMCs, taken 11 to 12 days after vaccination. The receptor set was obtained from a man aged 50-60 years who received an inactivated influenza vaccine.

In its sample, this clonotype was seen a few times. CDR3 sequence: CASTDLETQYF. In DNA, the CDR3 is TGTGCCAGCACCGATCTGGAGACCCAGTACTTC. The rearrangement links TRBV12-3 or TRBV12-4 to TRBJ2-5; D remains unclear. The CDR3 spans 11 residues. The ends were cut back, 7 bases at V and 5 bases at J, with 8 bases in the middle.

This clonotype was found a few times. CDR3 residues: CAISRLSDSPLHF. In DNA form, the CDR3 reads TGTGCCATCAGCCGACTCAGTGATTCACCCCTCCACTTT. V usage is TRBV10-3 and J usage is TRBJ1-6; D remains ambiguous. CDR1 is ENHRY, CDR2 SYGVKD, per germline. This CDR3 is 13 amino acids long. The germline V and J ends were trimmed by 6 bases and 8 bases, with 11 bases remaining between them.

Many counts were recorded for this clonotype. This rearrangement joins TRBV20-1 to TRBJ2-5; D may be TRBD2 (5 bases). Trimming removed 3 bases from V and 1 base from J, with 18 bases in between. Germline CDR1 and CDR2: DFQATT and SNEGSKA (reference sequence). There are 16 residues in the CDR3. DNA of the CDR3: TGCAGTGCTAGTTCCGGCGGGCTGTCTACCCAAGAGACCCAGTACTTC. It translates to CSASSGGLSTQETQYF.

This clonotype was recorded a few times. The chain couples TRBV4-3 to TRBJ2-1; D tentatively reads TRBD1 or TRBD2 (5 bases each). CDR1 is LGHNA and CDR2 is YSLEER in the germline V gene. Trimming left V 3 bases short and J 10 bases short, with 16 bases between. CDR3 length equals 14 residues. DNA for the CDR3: TGCGCCAGCAGCCAGGACCGGGACCGAGGAGAGCAGTTCTTC. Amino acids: CASSQDRDRGEQFF.

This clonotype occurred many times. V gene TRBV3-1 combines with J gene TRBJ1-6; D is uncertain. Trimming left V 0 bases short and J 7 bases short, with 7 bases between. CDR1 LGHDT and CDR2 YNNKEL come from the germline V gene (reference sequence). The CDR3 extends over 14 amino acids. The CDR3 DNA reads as TGTGCCAGCAGCCAAGAGAGGCCAAATTCACCCCTCCACTTT. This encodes CASSQERPNSPLHF. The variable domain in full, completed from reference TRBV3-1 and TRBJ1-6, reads DTAVSQTPKYLVTQMGNDKSIKCEQNLGHDTMYWYKQDSKKFLKIMFSYNNKELIINETVPNRFSPKSPDKAHLNLHINSLELGDSAVYFCASSQERPNSPLHFGNGTRLTVT.